These T cell receptor beta chains were read from a single sample in a study of T cell responses to AZD1222 COVID-19 vaccine. The data were produced by immunoSEQ multiplex PCR, yet TCRdb's version contains in-frame clones alone and is incomplete. The top ten hold about 11% of the sample, which has fewer than 90,000 clones, about 88% seen once. The sequences come from peripheral blood, collected on day 0 of AZD1222 vaccination. All receptors derive from an adult in good health. The CDR3 runs from the conserved cysteine through the conserved F or W. A D gene is named only where the DNA matches it firmly. Some rows have no size entry. The others give once, few or many, or a class for an expanded clone.

CDR3nt	CDR3aa	j_gene	d_gene	abundance	v_gene
TGCAGTGCTATTGACGGTGGCCAAGAGACCCAGTACTTC	CSAIDGGQETQYF	TRBJ2-5	-	-	TRBV20-1
TGTGCCTGGGGCCCGGGCGGGAGTCAGTACGAGCAGTACTTC	CAWGPGGSQYEQYF	TRBJ2-7	TRBD2	-	TRBV30
TGTGCCACCAGCAGAGATCGCGGTAACTCTGGAAACACCATATATTTT	CATSRDRGNSGNTIYF	TRBJ1-3	-	-	TRBV15
TGTGCCAGCACGGGACTAGCGGGAGATGAGCAGTTCTTC	CASTGLAGDEQFF	TRBJ2-1	TRBD2	-	TRBV18
TGTGCCACCGGCTCCGGGGCCACCGGGGAGCTGTTTTTT	CATGSGATGELFF	TRBJ2-2	-	-	TRBV24-1
TGTGCCAGCAGCCGGACTAGCGGGAGCCCGTGGGAGCTGTTTTTT	CASSRTSGSPWELFF	TRBJ2-2	TRBD2	-	TRBV7-3
TGTGCCAGCAGCCCCTGGGACAGGGCTGGCACTGAAGCTTTCTTT	CASSPWDRAGTEAFF	TRBJ1-1	TRBD1	once	TRBV7-6
TGTGCCAGCAGCCCACGGACAACGAACACCGGGGAGCTGTTTTTT	CASSPRTTNTGELFF	TRBJ2-2	-	-	TRBV9
TGCGCCAGCAGCTTGACAGAGAGCACAGATACGCAGTATTTT	CASSLTESTDTQYF	TRBJ2-3	-	-	TRBV5-1
TGTGCCAGCAGCTCTCGGGTAGGGAATGAAAAACTGTTTTTT	CASSSRVGNEKLFF	TRBJ1-4	-	-	TRBV7-9
TGTGCCAGCACGGCGGTACCGAACACCGGGGAGCTGTTTTTT	CASTAVPNTGELFF	TRBJ2-2	-	-	TRBV7-6
TGTGCCATCGGAGGGCTGGACTCCTACGAGCAGTACTTC	CAIGGLDSYEQYF	TRBJ2-7	-	-	TRBV10-3
TGTGCCAGCAGCCAAGTGGGAGCGTTTAGCTCCTACGAGCAGTACTTC	CASSQVGAFSSYEQYF	TRBJ2-7	-	-	TRBV3-1/TRBV3-2
TGCAGCGTCCAGGGGGGGGGTCAGCCCCAGCATTTT	CSVQGGGQPQHF	TRBJ1-5	TRBD1	-	TRBV29-1
TGTGCCAGTAGTATAAGGGGGCAGGGGTTGTTGGACAAAAACATTCAGTACTTC	CASSIRGQGLLDKNIQYF	TRBJ2-4	TRBD1	-	TRBV19
TGTGCCACCAGTGATTTCAATCAGCCCCAGCATTTT	CATSDFNQPQHF	TRBJ1-5	-	-	TRBV24-1
TGTGCCAGCAGCAGTAGGGGCAGGCAGAACACTGAAGCTTTCTTT	CASSSRGRQNTEAFF	TRBJ1-1	-	-	TRBV7-9
TGTGCCACCAGCAGAGAAGCCGGGACATTGAGATTGACAGATACGCAGTATTTT	CATSREAGTLRLTDTQYF	TRBJ2-3	-	-	TRBV15
TGTGCCTGGGACGACAGATACTATGGCTACACCTTC	CAWDDRYYGYTF	TRBJ1-2	-	-	TRBV30
TGTGCCAGCAGTTACACCCCTCCAGGGGCCCACGAGCAGTACTTC	CASSYTPPGAHEQYF	TRBJ2-7	-	-	TRBV6-6
TGTGCCAGCAGCCTCACTAGCGGACTTTTAGCCGGGGAGCTGTTTTTT	CASSLTSGLLAGELFF	TRBJ2-2	TRBD2	-	TRBV7-8
TGCGCCAGCAGCTCTGGGTTGCGACCGAATTCACCCCTCCACTTT	CASSSGLRPNSPLHF	TRBJ1-6	-	-	TRBV5-1
TGTGCCAGCACCCTGGAGTGGCAGCCGGGTCTTGGGAGGGTGAATCAGCCCCAGCATTTT	CASTLEWQPGLGRVNQPQHF	TRBJ1-5	-	-	TRBV28
TGTGCCAGCAGCTCGGGACTAGCGGGGGCCCCTAGCACAGATACGCAGTATTTT	CASSSGLAGAPSTDTQYF	TRBJ2-3	TRBD2	-	TRBV5-4
TGCGCCAGCGGGGAGGGGGATCAGCCCCAGCATTTT	CASGEGDQPQHF	TRBJ1-5	-	few	TRBV10-1